These 3 T cell receptor beta chains originate from one sample sequenced in a study of cytomegalovirus exposure and HLA in healthy donors. The PCR was carried out with 60 Vbeta primers and 13 Jbeta primers. Sequencing was performed with immunoSEQ multiplex PCR; in TCRdb, only in-frame clones are kept and a portion is missing. The profile shows tens of thousands of clones, about 84% of them singletons. The sample taken for sequencing was PBMCs. The receptors were sampled from a male donor in good health and CMV-seronegative.

This clone was recorded once. This sequence joins TRBV18 and TRBJ2-5, with D unclear. Germline values: CDR1 KGHSH, CDR2 LQKENI. V dropped 1 base and J dropped 1 base, with 10 bases sitting between them. The CDR3 runs to 15 residues. The DNA of the CDR3 is TGTGCCAGCTCACCACGACCGTCGGGCCAAGAGACCCAGTACTTC. Encoded protein: CASSPRPSGQETQYF.

The chain links TRBV6-5 to TRBJ2-5; 8 nucleotides align to TRBD2. V lost 4 bases and J lost 4; bases outside the gene matches: 5. The V gene's germline CDR1 is MNHEY and CDR2 SVGAGI. This CDR3 comprises 14 residues. The CDR3: CASSSGGARETQYF. The CDR3 DNA follows: TGTGCCAGCAGTTCCGGGGGGGCCCGAGAGACCCAGTACTTC.

This clone appeared a single time. The chain links TRBV5-5 to TRBJ2-2; D is uncertain. The germline gives CDR1 SGHKS, CDR2 YYEKEE (reference sequence). This CDR3 has 15 amino acids. With 0 bases removed from V and 2 bases from J, the gap between germline ends came to 8 bases. CDR3 amino acids: CASSLASLNTGELFF. Written as DNA, the CDR3 is TGTGCCAGCAGCTTGGCTAGTCTTAACACCGGGGAGCTGTTTTTT. Full variable domain (outside the CDR3, taken from reference TRBV5-5 and TRBJ2-2): DAGVTQSPTHLIKTRGQQVTLRCSPISGHKSVSWYQQVLGQGPQFIFQYYEKEERGRGNFPDRFSARQFPNYSSELNVNALLLGDSALYLCASSLASLNTGELFFGEGSRLTVL.